The next 15 T cell receptor beta chains were all read from a single sample in a study of cytomegalovirus exposure and HLA in healthy donors. PCR primers comprised 60 Vbeta and 13 Jbeta primers. Some clones are missing from TCRdb's copy, which holds only in-frame ones; the method was immunoSEQ multiplex PCR. The table has 110,000 to 150,000 clones, 82% seen once. Sample: PBMCs. The receptors were sampled from a man aged 18 to 29 in good health and CMV-seropositive.

The CDR3: CASGLASTDTQYF. DNA of the CDR3: TGTGCCAGCGGACTAGCGTCTACAGATACGCAGTATTTT. This chain uses TRBV11-3 with TRBJ2-3; TRBD2 agrees at 9 bases. The germline CDR1 and CDR2 sequences are SGHNT and YENEEA. The CDR3 runs 13 residues. The V segment lost 8 bases and the J segment 3 bases; nucleotides outside the gene matches: 3.

The chain recombines TRBV25-1 with TRBJ1-2; the D gene is possibly TRBD1 (5 bases). V was shortened by 8 bases and J by 1 base, with 23 bases between the two germline ends. Germline loops: CDR1 MGHDK, CDR2 SYGVNS. The CDR3 extends over 17 amino acids. Written as DNA, the CDR3 is TGTGCCAGCGCTATAGGGACTAGCGGGATAAATAACTATGGCTACACCTTC. Translation: CASAIGTSGINNYGYTF.

This chain joins TRBV27 and TRBJ2-3, with D unresolved. This CDR3 spans 13 amino acids. Germline CDR1 and CDR2: MNHEY and SMNVEV (reference sequence). The V and J ends lost 6 bases and 0 bases respectively, with 7 bases between them. CDR3 DNA: TGTGCCAGCAGACAGCTTAGCACAGATACGCAGTATTTT. Its translation: CASRQLSTDTQYF.

This chain uses TRBV6-5 with TRBJ1-4, with 7 bases aligning to TRBD1. Germline assignment: CDR1 MNHEY and CDR2 SVGAGI. The trim removed 4 bases at V and 8 bases at J, leaving 7 bases unmatched. The CDR3 loop spans 14 amino acids. CDR3 protein: CASSFEGAREKLFF. CDR3 coding DNA: TGTGCCAGCAGTTTTGAGGGGGCGCGCGAAAAACTGTTTTTT.

This clone appeared a few times. V and J are TRBV6-1 and TRBJ1-1; a weak D match, TRBD1 (6 bases). Deletions cut 5 bases from V and 5 bases from J, with 15 bases between. Per the germline V gene, CDR1 is MNHNS and CDR2 is SASEGT. This CDR3 contains 14 residues. For the CDR3, the DNA is TGTGCCAGCAGTCAAGTAGCAGGGGAAACTGAAGCTTTCTTT. It is translated as CASSQVAGETEAFF.

This clone has just one count. The CDR3 coding sequence is TGTGCCAGTAGTGAGGACGACAGGGGAGATCTTAGTCAGCCCCAGCATTTT. Translating it yields CASSEDDRGDLSQPQHF. This chain connects TRBV19 to TRBJ1-5; 8 nucleotides match TRBD1. There are 17 residues in the CDR3. Germline CDR1 LNHDA, CDR2 SQIVND (reference sequence). V lost 5 bases, J lost 6 bases, and 15 bases stayed unmatched.

J is TRBJ2-1 and V is TRBV9; D is possibly TRBD1 (6 bases). The germline V gene has CDR1 SGDLS and CDR2 YYNGEE. The CDR3 runs to 12 residues. V lost 4 bases and J lost 9, with 11 bases in between. DNA of the CDR3: TGTGCCAGCAGCTTCTCAGGGGCTGAGCAGTTCTTC. Translated, it gives CASSFSGAEQFF.

The chain links TRBV28 to TRBJ2-1, with a tentative D call TRBD2 (6 bases). Trimming stripped 5 bases from V and 15 bases from J, with 14 bases between. Germline CDR1 reads MDHEN; CDR2 reads SYDVKM. This CDR3 has 11 amino acids. This CDR3 reads CASSLPSARFF. The CDR3 DNA reads as TGTGCCAGCAGTCTGCCTAGCGCTCGGTTCTTC.

The rearrangement links TRBV4-1 to TRBJ2-7; 9 nucleotides match TRBD2. With 4 bases clipped from V and 5 bases from J, the junction kept 6 bases outside the gene matches. The CDR3 covers 14 residues. Looked up from germline, CDR1 is MGHRA and CDR2 is YSYEKL. CDR3 sequence: CASSPREGGDEQYF. The CDR3 DNA reads TGCGCCAGCAGCCCGCGGGAGGGCGGTGACGAGCAGTACTTC.

CDR3 loop: CASSLIGVVNAEQFF. The CDR3 region has the DNA TGTGCCAGCAGTTTAATCGGGGTGGTGAATGCTGAGCAGTTCTTC. The J gene is TRBJ2-1, the V gene TRBV27, with D perhaps matching TRBD2 (5 bases). The CDR3 extends over 15 amino acids. Germline-derived CDR1 and CDR2 are MNHEY and SMNVEV (reference sequence). V lost 2 bases and J lost 9, with 17 bases in between.

The rearrangement uses TRBV5-8 and TRBJ1-5; no reliable D call. This CDR3 spans 17 amino acids. V was pared by 0 bases and J by 0 bases, with 13 bases between. Germline CDR1 SGHTS, CDR2 YDEGEE. This CDR3 reads CASSLGPGSYSNQPQHF. The DNA for the CDR3 is TGTGCCAGCAGCTTGGGGCCAGGAAGCTATAGCAATCAGCCCCAGCATTTT.

DNA of the CDR3: TGCAGCGTTGAAGGCCTACGACTCCGGGACAGCGATTCACCCCTCCACTTT. Protein sequence: CSVEGLRLRDSDSPLHF. The rearrangement joins TRBV29-1 to TRBJ1-6; 7 nucleotides agree with TRBD1. The V segment lost 1 base and the J segment 8 bases; nucleotides outside the gene matches: 14. Germline CDR1 reads SQVTM; CDR2 reads ANQGSEA. The CDR3 consists of 17 residues. Supplemented by reference TRBV29-1 and TRBJ1-6, the full variable domain reads SAVISQKPSRDICQRGTSLTIQCQVDSQVTMMFWYRQQPGQSLTLIATANQGSEATYESGFVIDKFPISRPNLTFSTLTVSNMSPEDSSIYLCSVEGLRLRDSDSPLHFGNGTRLTVT.

The chain carries TRBV30 and TRBJ1-2; TRBD1 matches 7 bases. The J segment lost 8 bases and the V segment lost 5 bases, leaving 8 bases of the junction unmatched. This CDR3 region has 12 residues. The germline V gene has CDR1 GTSNPN and CDR2 SVGIG (reference sequence). The CDR3 loop is CAWVGQVDGYTF. CDR3 coding DNA: TGTGCCTGGGTTGGACAGGTGGACGGCTACACCTTC.

The sample holds one count of this clone. The rearrangement uses TRBV28 and TRBJ1-5, with 8 bases matching TRBD1. The CDR3 loop spans 16 amino acids. From germline, CDR1 is MDHEN and CDR2 SYDVKM. With V trimmed by 3 bases and J by 0 bases, 4 bases remained unmatched. The CDR3 region has the DNA TGTGCCAGCAGTTTCCGGACAGGGAATAGCAATCAGCCCCAGCATTTT. Translating gives CASSFRTGNSNQPQHF.

The J gene is TRBJ1-1, the V gene TRBV11-3, with TRBD1 matching 9 bases. Germline values: CDR1 SGHNT, CDR2 YENEEA. CDR3 length: 13 amino acids. The V gene end was trimmed by 9 bases and the J gene end by 1 base; junction bases not matched to a gene: 3. Here the CDR3 reads CASQQGANTEAFF. The CDR3 nucleotides are TGTGCCAGTCAACAGGGGGCGAACACTGAAGCTTTCTTT.